This T cell receptor beta chain came from a study of spatial heterogeneity in lung cancer. As for the study in general: The count of detected beta-chain sequences consistently exceeded that of alpha-chain sequences.

A unique molecular identifier was carried by every single TCR cDNA molecule. Via MiXCR, TCRdb re-called the 5' RACE reads, giving one row per CDR3 protein. The sample has tens of thousands of distinct CDR3 sequences, 5.2% seen once; the top ten hold roughly 26%. Germline CDR1 and CDR2: DFQATT and SNEGSKA (reference sequence). V lost 2 bases and J lost 2; bases outside the gene matches: 8. The CDR3 is 15 amino acids. Time point meaning: sample taken at primary tumor resection. Tumor, nontumor lung or frozen PBMC supplied whole RNA, sequenced without sorting. The 65 or so donors had untreated early-stage non-small cell lung cancer. This clonotype was detected only a few times.

The V gene is TRBV20-1, the J gene TRBJ1-1; 7 bases align to TRBD1. This clonotype was obtained from a female donor with early-stage non-small cell lung cancer. The sequences come from PBMCs, collected at surgery. CDR3: CSARPLTGLNTEAFF. In DNA form, the CDR3 reads TGCAGTGCTAGACCTCTGACAGGGCTCAACACTGAAGCTTTCTTT.